This T cell receptor beta chain was found in a study of T cells in Graves' hyperthyroidism and ophthalmopathy. General study results and limits: Blood held most thyroid clonotypes expanded above 0.001 frequency.

In regard to this clonotype: Its antigen is not known. A much larger clone differs by one base, so this may be a read error.

Graves' hyperthyroidism qualified as stable when ophthalmopathy did not progress within 18 months. Lactation, pregnancy, other autoimmune disease or uncontrolled infection led to exclusion of patients. This CDR3 is 13 amino acids long. Germline CDR1 is SEHNR and CDR2 is FQNEAQ (reference sequence). Trimming removed 5 bases from V and 12 bases from J, with 14 bases in between. The source material, RNA transcripts, was used to amplify TCR beta CDR3 regions. The HTBI primer set was used in a first-round RT-PCR of the TCR CDR3. TCRdb itself ran the multiplex PCR reads through MiXCR, one entry per CDR3 protein. The sample carries roughly 700,000 distinct CDR3 sequences, approximately 40% recorded once.

Sequenced: blood. This TCR derives from a woman aged 40 to 49 with Graves' hyperthyroidism. J is TRBJ1-6 and V is TRBV7-9; a possible D gene is TRBD1 (6 bases). This CDR3 reads CASSEGGYLPLHF. The CDR3 nucleotides read TGTGCCAGCAGCGAAGGGGGTTATTTACCCCTCCACTTT.